This passage covers 5 T cell receptor beta chains from one sample sequenced in a study of shared clonotypes between healthy human individuals. The table came from immunoSEQ multiplex PCR; TCRdb's copy has only in-frame clones and leaves some out. The sample has roughly 760,000 clones, over 65% seen once. The sequenced sample was memory CD4+ T cells sorted from blood. This sample's subset: CD45RA-negative fraction. These receptor sequences come from a woman aged 25 to 39 in good health.

The V gene is TRBV10-1, the J gene TRBJ2-5, with TRBD2 matching over 9 bases. The CDR3 runs 16 residues. Germline V CDR1 and CDR2: WNHNN, SYGVQD (reference sequence). The junction had 7 bases not matched to a gene; V was cut back by 2 bases and J by 3 bases. CDR3 nucleotide sequence: TGCGCCAGCAGTGAGGTAGAACTAGCGGGTAAAGAGACCCAGTACTTC. Translated, it gives CASSEVELAGKETQYF.

This chain connects TRBV6-6 to TRBJ2-7; D tentatively reads TRBD1 or TRBD2 (5 bases each). The ends were cut back, 0 bases at V and 5 bases at J, with 8 bases in the middle. This CDR3 spans 13 amino acids. The germline V gene encodes CDR1 MNHNY and CDR2 SVGAGI (reference sequence). In DNA form, the CDR3 reads TGTGCCAGCAGTTACTCGAGAGGGGACGAGCAGTACTTC. Amino acid sequence: CASSYSRGDEQYF.

This clone came up once. J is TRBJ2-2 and V is TRBV28; possibly TRBD1 or TRBD2 for D (6 bases each). The ends were cut back, 2 bases at V and 1 base at J, with 14 bases in the middle. Germline CDR1 and CDR2: MDHEN and SYDVKM. CDR3 length equals 17 residues. Here the CDR3 DNA reads TGTGCCAGCAGTTTAGGCCCGAGGGGGGTGAACACCGGGGAGCTGTTTTTT. Its translation: CASSLGPRGVNTGELFF.

The CDR3 loop is CASSLATSYEQYF. DNA of the CDR3: TGTGCCAGCAGCTTGGCGACCTCTTACGAGCAGTACTTC. The V gene is TRBV7-2, the J gene TRBJ2-7; D call uncertain. CDR3 size: 13 residues. The V and J ends lost 3 bases and 4 bases respectively, with 10 bases between them. Germline V gene lookup returns CDR1 SGHTA and CDR2 FQGNSA. The complete variable domain, with remaining parts taken from reference TRBV7-2 and TRBJ2-7, reads GAGVSQSPSNKVTEKGKDVELRCDPISGHTALYWYRQSLGQGLEFLIYFQGNSAPDKSGLPSDRFSAERTGGSVSTLTIQRTQQEDSAVYLCASSLATSYEQYFGPGTRLTVT.

The chain links TRBV11-2 to TRBJ2-5; TRBD1 agrees at 8 bases. Losses at the gene ends were 4 bases for V and 0 bases for J; bases not matched to a gene: 7. Germline V gene lookup returns CDR1 SGHAT and CDR2 FQNNGV. CDR3 length equals 16 residues. The CDR3 nucleotides are TGTGCCAGCAGCTCTAGACAGGGGCCGTACCAAGAGACCCAGTACTTC. Protein product: CASSSRQGPYQETQYF.